Listed here are 19 T cell receptor beta chains from one sample, sequenced in a study of human T cells and chemical hapten exposure. Described time point: patch test 3, about 24 weeks after DPC sensitization. Treatment noted: therapeutic diphenylcyclopropenone sensitization with weekly scalp DPC. Using its own MiXCR run on the RACE reads, TCRdb lists one record per CDR3 protein. The sample lists 50,000 to 80,000 distinct CDR3 sequences, 9.5% to 12% occurring once. The sequencing used whole blood, collected in connection with sensitization to the hapten diphenylcyclopropenone (DPC). These TCRs come from a woman under 40 with alopecia areata. Some clones in this sample may be carry-over from other donors' samples.

The chain combines TRBV12-3 or TRBV12-4 with TRBJ2-3; D remains ambiguous. V lost 3 bases, J lost 4 bases, and 8 bases lay in between. The CDR3 runs 13 residues. CDR3 nucleotides: TGTGCCAGCAGTTTTGTCGGACCAGATACGCAGTATTTT. Translating it yields CASSFVGPDTQYF.

This clonotype showed up many times. The genes are TRBV5-1 and TRBJ2-6, with D perhaps matching TRBD1 (5 bases). CDR1 is SGHRS, CDR2 YFSETQ, per germline. With 4 bases removed from V and 0 bases from J, the gap between germline ends came to 11 bases. The CDR3 has 16 amino acids. CDR3 DNA sequence: TGCGCCAGCAGCCCAAGACAGCTCTCTGGGGCCAACGTCCTGACTTTC. It codes for CASSPRQLSGANVLTF.

There are a few counts of this clonotype. The gene calls are TRBV6-5 and TRBJ1-4; D remains unclear. This CDR3 spans 15 amino acids. Germline V gene lookup returns CDR1 MNHEY and CDR2 SVGAGI. Trimming shortened V by 6 bases and J by 8 bases, and 19 bases separated the two germline ends. CDR3 in DNA: TGTGCCAGCAGGCCATCTAGTGCCCGCGCGGAAAAACTGTTTTTT. Translated, it gives CASRPSSARAEKLFF.

This clonotype was observed a handful of times. The genes are TRBV7-9 and TRBJ1-2; no clear D. CDR1 and CDR2 (germline): SEHNR, FQNEAQ (reference sequence). Trimming left V 1 base short and J 0 bases short, with 9 bases between. The CDR3 totals 15 residues. This chain's CDR3 is CASSLGAGPNYGYTF. The CDR3 DNA is TGTGCCAGCAGCTTAGGGGCAGGCCCTAACTATGGCTACACCTTC.

The table lists this clonotype with many counts. The chain is built from TRBV7-6 and TRBJ1-1; weak D call: TRBD1 (6 bases). The V end lost 11 bases, the J end lost 0 bases, and 16 bases lay between the germline ends. The germline CDR1 and CDR2 sequences are SGHVS and FNYEAQ. The CDR3 contains 14 residues. The CDR3 DNA reads as TGTGCCCTCACCCCGGGGGCCATGAACACTGAAGCTTTCTTT. Residues: CALTPGAMNTEAFF.

This clonotype was seen only a few times. This rearrangement joins TRBV20-1 to TRBJ2-5; D is tentatively TRBD1 or TRBD2 (5 bases each). Trimming removed 0 bases at V and 1 base at J, with 9 bases between. From germline, CDR1 is DFQATT and CDR2 SNEGSKA (reference sequence). The CDR3 runs to 14 residues. CDR3 coding DNA: TGCAGTGCTAGAGAAGGGACCGGCCAAGAGACCCAGTACTTC. This gives the protein CSAREGTGQETQYF.

In this sample, this clonotype turned up a few times. V is TRBV19 and J is TRBJ1-5, with D hard to call. CDR3 length equals 15 residues. The germline V and J ends were trimmed by 3 bases and 0 bases, with 9 bases remaining between them. Germline CDR1 is LNHDA and CDR2 is SQIVND (reference sequence). CDR3 DNA: TGTGCCAGTAGTATCGAACAGTATAGCAATCAGCCCCAGCATTTT. Its protein product is CASSIEQYSNQPQHF.

This clonotype was found many times. This chain connects TRBV6-6 to TRBJ2-5, with D unresolved. The CDR3 contains 13 residues. Trimming cost V 6 bases and J 0 bases, with 8 bases left between them. Looked up from germline, CDR1 is MNHNY and CDR2 is SVGAGI (reference sequence). CDR3 amino acids: CASRFQNQETQYF. The DNA for the CDR3 is TGTGCCAGCAGATTCCAGAACCAAGAGACCCAGTACTTC.

This clonotype has more than one count but fewer than ten. The chain is built from TRBV7-6 and TRBJ2-1, with D possibly TRBD1 on 6 matching bases. Germline V gene sequence: CDR1 SGHVS, CDR2 FNYEAQ. Deletions cut 9 bases from V and 5 bases from J, with 14 bases between. The CDR3 covers 13 residues. CDR3 sequence reads: CASRPGHNNEQFF. CDR3 DNA: TGTGCCAGTAGACCGGGACATAACAATGAGCAGTTCTTC.

V gene TRBV11-2 combines with J gene TRBJ2-3; 10 bases agree with TRBD1. V lost 2 bases to trimming and J lost 3 bases; unmatched junction nucleotides: 2. The CDR3 is made up of 15 amino acids. Germline values: CDR1 SGHAT, CDR2 FQNNGV. The CDR3 reads CASSLRTGGTDTQYF. The DNA of the CDR3 is TGTGCCAGCAGCTTAAGGACAGGGGGGACAGATACGCAGTATTTT.

The chain carries TRBV3-1 and TRBJ2-1; D possibly matches TRBD1 or TRBD2 (6 bases each). With 6 bases removed from V and 4 bases from J, the gap between germline ends came to 16 bases. Germline CDR1 reads LGHDT; CDR2 reads YNNKEL (reference sequence). This CDR3 region has 15 residues. CDR3 amino acids: CASRPPGGAYNEQFF. The CDR3 nucleotides are TGTGCCAGCAGACCCCCCGGGGGCGCTTACAATGAGCAGTTCTTC.

This clonotype showed up just a few times. The chain uses TRBV6-5 and TRBJ1-5, with 7 positions matching TRBD1. Germline V gene data show CDR1 as MNHEY and CDR2 as SVGAGI. The CDR3 extends over 13 amino acids. Trimming cost V 6 bases and J 9 bases; bases outside gene matches: 8. CDR3 sequence: CASSLDRDRPQHF. The CDR3, as DNA: TGTGCCAGCAGCCTAGACAGGGATCGGCCCCAGCATTTT.

Ten or more counts support this clonotype. V usage is TRBV10-2 and J usage is TRBJ1-2; D remains unclear. There are 13 residues in the CDR3. V shed 7 bases and J shed 8 bases, with 17 bases lying between them. Looked up from germline, CDR1 is WSHSY and CDR2 is SAAADI. The CDR3 DNA sequence: TGCGCCAGCACCGATAGGCCCGTGGGAGGCTACACCTTC. Protein sequence: CASTDRPVGGYTF.

V is TRBV20-1 and J is TRBJ1-4; D call uncertain. The germline V gene encodes CDR1 DFQATT and CDR2 SNEGSKA (reference sequence). The CDR3 covers 12 residues. V was trimmed by 6 bases and J by 8 bases, leaving 13 bases between them. This CDR3 is CSAPRGDEKLFF. The CDR3 region has the DNA TGCAGTGCCCCGCGGGGAGACGAAAAACTGTTTTTT.

J is TRBJ1-2 and V is TRBV19; D is uncertain. From germline, CDR1 is LNHDA and CDR2 SQIVND (reference sequence). V was pared by 3 bases and J by 6 bases, with 11 bases between. The CDR3 totals 13 residues. CDR3 residues: CASSMWDSDGYTF. Written as DNA, the CDR3 is TGTGCCAGTAGTATGTGGGATTCGGATGGCTACACCTTC.

On this clonotype itself: This may come from a read error, since a much larger clone is one base off. V is TRBV18 and J is TRBJ1-2, with no clear D. The V and J ends lost 6 bases and 3 bases respectively, with 11 bases between them. CDR3 length: 13 residues. Germline V gene data show CDR1 as KGHSH and CDR2 as LQKENI. CDR3 loop: CASSPDADYGYTF. CDR3 in DNA: TGTGCCAGCTCCCCCGATGCGGACTATGGCTACACCTTC.

Turning to this clonotype: One end of the junction is discordant with germline, which a read error may explain. The gene calls are TRBV4-1 and TRBJ1-1; 8 positions agree with TRBD1. Germline CDR1 and CDR2: MGHRA and YSYEKL. The CDR3 extends over 14 amino acids. CDR3 nucleotides: TGCGGCAGCAGCCGGGGACAGGTGAACACTGAAGCTTTCTTT. It codes for CGSSRGQVNTEAFF.

This clonotype was recorded at least ten times. The chain uses TRBV18 and TRBJ2-7, with 10 positions matching TRBD1. The CDR3 covers 14 residues. Germline V lookup: CDR1 KGHSH, CDR2 LQKENI. V lost 6 bases, J lost 5 bases, and 7 bases stayed unmatched. The CDR3 nucleotides read TGTGCCAGCTCCCCTCAGACAGGGGGCAACGAGCAGTACTTC. Encoded protein: CASSPQTGGNEQYF. Filled out from reference TRBV18 and TRBJ2-7, the complete variable domain reads NAGVMQNPRHLVRRRGQEARLRCSPMKGHSHVYWYRQLPEEGLKFMVYLQKENIIDESGMPKERFSAEFPKEGPSILRIQQVVRGDSAAYFCASSPQTGGNEQYFGPGTRLTVT.

The DNA for the CDR3 is TGTGCCAGCAGCCAAGGGGATGGGGAAGGAGGATATGGCTACACCTTC. It encodes CASSQGDGEGGYGYTF. The chain couples TRBV3-1 to TRBJ1-2; D is undetermined. From germline, CDR1 is LGHDT and CDR2 YNNKEL (reference sequence). V lost 1 base, J lost 5 bases, and 17 bases lay in between. CDR3 length: 16 amino acids.